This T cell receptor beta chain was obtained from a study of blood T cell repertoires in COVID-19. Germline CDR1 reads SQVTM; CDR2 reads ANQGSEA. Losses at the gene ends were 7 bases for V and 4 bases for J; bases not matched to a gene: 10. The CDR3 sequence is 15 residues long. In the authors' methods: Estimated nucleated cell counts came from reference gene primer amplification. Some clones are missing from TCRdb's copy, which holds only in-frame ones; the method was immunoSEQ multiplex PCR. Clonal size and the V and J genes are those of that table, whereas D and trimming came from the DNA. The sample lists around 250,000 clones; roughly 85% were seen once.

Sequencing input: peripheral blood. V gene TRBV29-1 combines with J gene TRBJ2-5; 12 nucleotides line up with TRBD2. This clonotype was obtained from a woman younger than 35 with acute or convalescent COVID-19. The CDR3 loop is CSANDLTSGRETQYF. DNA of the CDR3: TGCAGCGCCAATGACCTGACTAGCGGGAGAGAGACCCAGTACTTC.